Presented here are 5 T cell receptor beta chains from one specimen sequenced in a study of blood T cell repertoires in COVID-19. The table came from immunoSEQ multiplex PCR; TCRdb's copy has only in-frame clones and leaves some out. The repertoire holds approximately 250,000 clones, with 80% to 95% as singletons. The sequencing sample was made of peripheral blood. The receptors originated from a man aged 25 to 40 with COVID-19, enrolled during active disease.

The chain has TRBV27 and TRBJ1-1; a weak D match, TRBD1 (5 bases). Germline V gene data show CDR1 as MNHEY and CDR2 as SMNVEV (reference sequence). CDR3 length: 13 amino acids. The V and J ends lost 5 bases and 1 base respectively, with 8 bases between them. The CDR3 protein is CASSPQGNTEAFF. In DNA, the CDR3 is TGTGCCAGCAGTCCGCAGGGGAACACTGAAGCTTTCTTT.

The chain is built from TRBV6-5 and TRBJ1-2, with D tentatively TRBD1 (6 bases). The CDR3 is 11 amino acids. Germline-derived CDR1 and CDR2 are MNHEY and SVGAGI. Trimming stripped 8 bases from V and 2 bases from J, with 6 bases between. Here the CDR3 reads CASGQNYGYTF. The CDR3 nucleotides are TGTGCCAGCGGACAGAACTATGGCTACACCTTC.

This clone was picked up one time. The CDR3 DNA reads as TGTGCCAGCAGCCCCCGTGGAGGGGGGGTCACTGAAGCTTTCTTT. Translated, it gives CASSPRGGGVTEAFF. This rearrangement joins TRBV11-2 to TRBJ1-1, with a weak D call TRBD1 (6 bases). Trimming removed 5 bases from V and 4 bases from J, with 17 bases in between. Germline CDR1 reads SGHAT; CDR2 reads FQNNGV. The CDR3 length is 15 residues.

This chain uses TRBV7-9 with TRBJ1-3, with no clear D. The CDR3 contains 13 residues. Trimming took 2 bases from V and 4 from J, leaving 6 bases between them. Per the germline V gene, CDR1 is SEHNR and CDR2 is FQNEAQ (reference sequence). This CDR3 is CASSLNEGNTIYF. The DNA for the CDR3 is TGTGCCAGCAGCTTAAATGAGGGAAACACCATATATTTT.

This chain connects TRBV3-1 (or the pseudogene TRBV3-2) to TRBJ1-1; D remains unclear. Germline CDR1 reads LGHDT; CDR2 reads YNNKEL (reference sequence). The CDR3 loop spans 11 amino acids. V was pared by 4 bases and J by 2 bases, with 2 bases between. Written as DNA, the CDR3 is TGTGCCAGCAGCCTAAACACTGAAGCTTTCTTT. Its protein product is CASSLNTEAFF.